This T cell receptor beta chain was sequenced for a study of blood T cell repertoires in COVID-19. Study-level background: The United States, Italy and Spain supplied acute and convalescent COVID-19 samples.

Generated by immunoSEQ multiplex PCR, the TCRdb table keeps only in-frame clones and is missing some. The top ten hold under 14% of the sample, which has 200,000 to 250,000 clones, 70% to 90% seen once. In this sample, this clone turned up a few times. The sequenced sample was PBMCs or T cells enriched from blood (not recorded which). This clonotype originated in a man aged 25-40 years who had recovered from COVID-19.

For the CDR3, the DNA is TGCGCCAGCAGCTCCGGTAGTGAGCAGTACTTC. This encodes CASSSGSEQYF. The chain joins TRBV5-1 to TRBJ2-7; no firm D call. This CDR3 is built from 11 residues. Trimming left V 3 bases short and J 7 bases short, with 8 bases between. Per the germline V gene, CDR1 is SGHRS and CDR2 is YFSETQ.